The clone carrying this T cell receptor (beta chain) was counted at least ten times. The antigen remains undetermined. Patients aged 18 to 65 had newly diagnosed hyperthyroidism that had lasted under 2 months. Diagnoses rested on clinical symptoms, serum thyroxine and TRAb, thyroid ultrasound and orbital computed tomography. The sample belongs to a study of T cells in Graves' hyperthyroidism and ophthalmopathy. Study-level points and caveats: Among thyroid clonotypes expanded above 0.001, most also appeared in blood.

Germline CDR1 reads MNHNS; CDR2 reads SASEGT. The trim removed 5 bases at V and 7 bases at J, leaving 12 bases unmatched. The CDR3 contains 17 residues. Researchers amplified the TCR beta CDR3 regions from RNA transcripts. First-round RT-PCR with HTBI primers amplified the TCR CDR3 region. TCRdb processed the multiplex PCR reads anew with MiXCR; each CDR3 protein has one entry. Of about 560,000 distinct CDR3 sequences listed, more than 15% are singletons. This sequence was found in a woman aged 25 to 39 with Graves' hyperthyroidism. The J gene is TRBJ2-5, the V gene TRBV6-1, with TRBD2 matching 14 bases. Source material: blood. The CDR3 DNA reads as TGTGCCAGCAGTCCCCCCAGACTAGCGGGAGGGATCGGGACCCAGTACTTC. Its protein product is CASSPPRLAGGIGTQYF.